A single TCR beta chain is shown here with its context. As handled by the study authors: Amplification of reference gene primers provided the estimated nucleated cell counts. Assay used: immunoSEQ multiplex PCR; TCRdb lists only in-frame clones, some missing. V, J and clone size were drawn from that table, and D and trimming were deduced from the DNA. This sample has roughly 200,000 clones, with about 88% found just once. These data come from a study of blood T cell repertoires in COVID-19. Overall study: Some COVID-19 samples were acute and others convalescent; all came from the United States, Italy and Spain.

In Cohort 3, a recovered donor had either two negative PCRs, clearance, or symptom resolution. The germline V gene has CDR1 SGHTA and CDR2 FQGTGA. This CDR3 region has 13 residues. V shed 5 bases, J shed 10 bases, and the junction held 7 bases outside the gene matches. This sequence joins TRBV7-3 and TRBJ2-1, with 8 positions matching TRBD2. This TCR derives from a woman in her twenties or thirties who had recovered from COVID-19. Specimen: PBMCs or T cells enriched from blood (not recorded which). The CDR3 DNA follows: TGTGCCAGCAGCCCTACCTTAGCGGGGGAGCAGTTCTTC. It codes for CASSPTLAGEQFF.